The 9 T cell receptor beta chains reported below all come from one sample, sequenced in a study of shared clonotypes between healthy human individuals. The table came from immunoSEQ multiplex PCR; TCRdb's copy has only in-frame clones and leaves some out. The sample shows more than 550,000 clones, around 91% of them seen only once. The sequenced material came from memory CD8+ T cells from PBMCs. The subset: CD45RO+ cells pooled with CCR7-negative TemRA cells. The receptors derive from a man aged 18 to 35 in good health. Some clones in this sample may be carry-over from other donors' samples.

This chain uses TRBV4-1 with TRBJ2-3, with D perhaps matching TRBD2 (6 bases). With 4 bases removed from V and 3 bases from J, the gap between germline ends came to 17 bases. The CDR3 sequence is 16 residues long. In germline, CDR1 is MGHRA, CDR2 YSYEKL. The CDR3: CASSRQRRDLTDTQYF. The CDR3 coding sequence is TGCGCCAGCAGCCGCCAAAGACGGGACTTAACAGATACGCAGTATTTT.

This sequence joins TRBV7-3 and TRBJ2-1, with D maybe TRBD2 (6 bases). The CDR3 totals 16 residues. V lost 1 base to trimming and J lost 0 bases, with 10 bases between them. The germline V gene has CDR1 SGHTA and CDR2 FQGTGA. This CDR3 reads CASSLMAGSSYNEQFF. DNA for the CDR3: TGTGCCAGCAGCTTAATGGCGGGGAGCTCCTACAATGAGCAGTTCTTC.

Here the CDR3 reads CASSPNRRSYNEQFF. CDR3 bases: TGTGCCAGCAGCCCGAACAGGCGTTCCTACAATGAGCAGTTCTTC. The V call is TRBV5-6, the J call TRBJ2-1; possible D gene TRBD1, 5 bases. CDR3 length equals 15 residues. The V and J ends lost 4 bases and 1 base respectively, with 12 bases between them. Germline CDR1 and CDR2: SGHDT and YYEEEE.

This chain connects TRBV7-3 to TRBJ2-4; no clear D. V lost 4 bases and J lost 0, with 7 bases in between. This CDR3 is 14 amino acids long. Germline CDR1 is SGHTA and CDR2 is FQGTGA. As DNA, the CDR3 is TGTGCCAGCAGCTCCCCGCTAGCCAAAAACATTCAGTACTTC. Its translation is CASSSPLAKNIQYF.

The gene calls are TRBV11-2 and TRBJ2-2; D perhaps matches TRBD2 (6 bases). The germline gives CDR1 SGHAT, CDR2 FQNNGV. V was clipped by 3 bases and J by 0 bases, with 11 bases between them. CDR3 length: 16 amino acids. The CDR3: CASSLSPGANTGELFF. The DNA for the CDR3 is TGTGCCAGCAGCTTGTCCCCGGGAGCGAACACCGGGGAGCTGTTTTTT.

This sequence joins TRBV7-9 and TRBJ1-1; TRBD1 matches at 7 bases. Germline CDR1 reads SEHNR; CDR2 reads FQNEAQ (reference sequence). V lost 4 bases, J lost 4 bases, and 12 bases stayed unmatched. The CDR3 loop spans 16 amino acids. The CDR3 sequence is CASSSGQLPSGTEAFF. The CDR3 DNA sequence: TGTGCCAGCAGCTCGGGACAGCTGCCCTCGGGCACTGAAGCTTTCTTT.

This clone was observed once. The chain links TRBV9 to TRBJ1-3; 7 bases fit TRBD1. The CDR3 consists of 18 residues. Trimming took 1 base from V and 2 from J; bases not matched to a gene: 12. From germline, CDR1 is SGDLS and CDR2 YYNGEE. The CDR3 nucleotides read TGTGCCAGCAGCGTATCCCGACAGGGTCCCCGTCCTGGAAACACCATATATTTT. This gives the protein CASSVSRQGPRPGNTIYF.

The V call is TRBV5-6, the J call TRBJ2-7; tentatively, D is TRBD2 (6 bases). The CDR3 has 15 amino acids. Trimming pared 6 bases from V and 0 bases from J, leaving 16 bases between. The germline V gene has CDR1 SGHDT and CDR2 YYEEEE. The CDR3, as DNA: TGTGCCAGCACCCCGGGGGACGGCTTCTCCTACGAGCAGTACTTC. It translates to CASTPGDGFSYEQYF.

The gene calls are TRBV10-2 and TRBJ1-1, with TRBD1 matching over 8 bases. V lost 0 bases to trimming and J lost 5 bases; unmatched junction nucleotides: 14. The CDR3 spans 18 residues. Germline V gives CDR1 WSHSY, CDR2 SAAADI. The CDR3 DNA follows: TGCGCCAGCAGTGAGTCGTCGCAGGGGGCGCCCGGGTATACTGAAGCTTTCTTT. Protein product: CASSESSQGAPGYTEAFF.